This T cell receptor (beta chain) was found in a study of T cell repertoires in cytomegalovirus infection. Across the whole study: Indicated by public TCR beta signatures were CMV infection and matching HLA type.

One entry per CDR3 protein results from TCRdb running MiXCR on the reads. The data contain about 740,000 distinct CDR3 sequences, approximately 33% of them singletons. This clonotype has a handful of counts. No antigen is known for it. Trimming cost V 4 bases and J 9 bases, with 18 bases left between them. Looked up from germline, CDR1 is SNHLY and CDR2 is FYNNEI. This CDR3 is built from 14 residues. The sequence was collected from a human donor in good health (CMV status not recorded). Some clones in this sample may be carry-over from other donors' samples. The rearrangement joins TRBV2 to TRBJ2-5; possibly TRBD2 for D (6 bases). The starting material was cultured PBMCs, obtained from culture after CMV antigen stimulation. DNA of the CDR3: TGTGCCAGCAGTGCCTTGGAGGGGAGGTCAGCCCAGTACTTC. This sequence encodes CASSALEGRSAQYF.